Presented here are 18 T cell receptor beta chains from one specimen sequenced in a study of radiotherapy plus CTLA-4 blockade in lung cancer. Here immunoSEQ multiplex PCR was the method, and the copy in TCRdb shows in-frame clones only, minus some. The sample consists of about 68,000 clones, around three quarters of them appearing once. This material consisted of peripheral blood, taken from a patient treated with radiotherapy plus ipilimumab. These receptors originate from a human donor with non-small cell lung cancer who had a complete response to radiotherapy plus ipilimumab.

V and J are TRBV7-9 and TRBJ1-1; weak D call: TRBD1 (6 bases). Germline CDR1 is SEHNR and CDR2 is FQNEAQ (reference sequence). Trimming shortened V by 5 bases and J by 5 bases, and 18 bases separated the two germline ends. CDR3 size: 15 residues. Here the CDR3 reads CASSRYSGARTEAFF. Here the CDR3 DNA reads TGTGCCAGCAGCCGCTACTCGGGGGCAAGAACTGAAGCTTTCTTT.

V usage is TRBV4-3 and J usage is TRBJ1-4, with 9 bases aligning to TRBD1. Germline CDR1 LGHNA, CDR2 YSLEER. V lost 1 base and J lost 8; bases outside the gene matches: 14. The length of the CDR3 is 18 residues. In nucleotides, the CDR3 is TGCGCCAGCAGCCAAGGGACAGCGCCGGGACAGGGAGACGAAAAACTGTTTTTT. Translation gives CASSQGTAPGQGDEKLFF.

The chain's CDR3 is CASTPGGFGNLNTGELFF. The CDR3 coding sequence is TGTGCCAGCACACCAGGGGGCTTCGGGAACCTGAACACCGGGGAGCTGTTTTTT. The chain is built from TRBV2 and TRBJ2-2; TRBD1 aligns across 8 bases. The CDR3 runs to 18 residues. The V segment lost 7 bases and the J segment 1 base; nucleotides outside the gene matches: 14. Germline CDR1 is SNHLY and CDR2 is FYNNEI.

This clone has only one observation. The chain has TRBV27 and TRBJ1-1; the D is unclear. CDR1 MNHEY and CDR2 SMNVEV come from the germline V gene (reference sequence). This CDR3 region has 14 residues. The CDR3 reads CTTVRMWPNTEAFF. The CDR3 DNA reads TGTACGACGGTGAGGATGTGGCCGAACACTGAAGCTTTCTTT.

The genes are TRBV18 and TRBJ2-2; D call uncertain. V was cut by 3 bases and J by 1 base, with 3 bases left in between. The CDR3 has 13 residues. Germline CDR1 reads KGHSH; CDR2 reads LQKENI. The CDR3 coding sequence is TGTGCCAGCTCACCCCTGAACACCGGGGAGCTGTTTTTT. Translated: CASSPLNTGELFF.

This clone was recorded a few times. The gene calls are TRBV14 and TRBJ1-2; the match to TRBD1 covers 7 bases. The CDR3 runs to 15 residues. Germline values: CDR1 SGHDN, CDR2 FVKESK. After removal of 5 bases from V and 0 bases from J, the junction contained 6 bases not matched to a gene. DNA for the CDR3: TGTGCCAGCAGCGTCTGGGACAGCCCTAACTATGGCTACACCTTC. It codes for CASSVWDSPNYGYTF.

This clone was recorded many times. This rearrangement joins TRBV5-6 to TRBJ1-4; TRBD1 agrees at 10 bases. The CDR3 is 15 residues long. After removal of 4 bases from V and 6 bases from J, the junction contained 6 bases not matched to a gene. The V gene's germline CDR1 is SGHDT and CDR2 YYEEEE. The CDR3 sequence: CASSDTGTGDEKLFF. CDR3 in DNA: TGTGCCAGCAGCGACACCGGGACAGGGGATGAAAAACTGTTTTTT.

The CDR3 nucleotides are TGCGCCAGCAGTGACTCCGGGACCGACACAGATACGCAGTATTTT. Amino acid sequence: CASSDSGTDTDTQYF. The chain carries TRBV10-2 and TRBJ2-3; either TRBD1 or TRBD2 may supply D (5 bases each). Trimming removed 3 bases from V and 2 bases from J, with 12 bases in between. The CDR3 extends over 15 amino acids. The germline V gene encodes CDR1 WSHSY and CDR2 SAAADI.

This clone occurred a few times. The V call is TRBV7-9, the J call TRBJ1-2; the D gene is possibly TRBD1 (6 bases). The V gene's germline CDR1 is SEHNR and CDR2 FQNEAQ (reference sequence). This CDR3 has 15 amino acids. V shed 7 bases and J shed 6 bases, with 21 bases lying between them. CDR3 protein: CASIRTQGRENGYTF. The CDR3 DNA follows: TGTGCCAGCATCCGAACTCAGGGGAGAGAGAATGGCTACACCTTC. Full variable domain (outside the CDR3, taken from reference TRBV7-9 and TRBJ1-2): DTGVSQNPRHKITKRGQNVTFRCDPISEHNRLYWYRQTLGQGPEFLTYFQNEAQLEKSRLLSDRFSAERPKGSFSTLEIQRTEQGDSAMYLCASIRTQGRENGYTFGSGTRLTVV.

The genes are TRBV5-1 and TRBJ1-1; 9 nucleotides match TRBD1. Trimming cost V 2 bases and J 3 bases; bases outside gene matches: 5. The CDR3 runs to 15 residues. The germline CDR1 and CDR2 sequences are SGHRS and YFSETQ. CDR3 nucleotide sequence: TGCGCCAGCAGCTTCGGGGGACAGGGTGACACTGAAGCTTTCTTT. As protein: CASSFGGQGDTEAFF.

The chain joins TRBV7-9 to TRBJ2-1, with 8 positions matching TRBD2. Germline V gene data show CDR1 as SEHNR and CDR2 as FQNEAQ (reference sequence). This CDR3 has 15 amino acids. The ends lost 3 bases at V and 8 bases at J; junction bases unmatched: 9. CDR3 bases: TGTGCCAGCAGCTTTTTCCGACTAGCGTACGATGAGCAGTTCTTC. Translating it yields CASSFFRLAYDEQFF. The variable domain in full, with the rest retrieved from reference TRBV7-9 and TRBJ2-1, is DTGVSQNPRHKITKRGQNVTFRCDPISEHNRLYWYRQTLGQGPEFLTYFQNEAQLEKSRLLSDRFSAERPKGSFSTLEIQRTEQGDSAMYLCASSFFRLAYDEQFFGPGTRLTVL.

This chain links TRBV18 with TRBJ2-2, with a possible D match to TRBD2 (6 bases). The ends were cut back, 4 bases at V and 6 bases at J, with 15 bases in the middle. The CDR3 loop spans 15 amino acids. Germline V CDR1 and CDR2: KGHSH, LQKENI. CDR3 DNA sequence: TGTGCCAGCTCACTAGGCAGGGAGGAGCCCGGGGAGCTGTTTTTT. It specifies CASSLGREEPGELFF.

The CDR3 bases are TGTGCCAGCAGTCCGGGGACGTGGTCACGGGCCGGGGCCAACGTCCTGACTTTC. Protein: CASSPGTWSRAGANVLTF. The chain joins TRBV2 to TRBJ2-6; tentatively, D is TRBD1 or TRBD2 (5 bases each). Looked up from germline, CDR1 is SNHLY and CDR2 is FYNNEI. With 5 bases removed from V and 4 bases from J, the gap between germline ends came to 21 bases. The CDR3 sequence is 18 residues long. Full variable domain (outside the CDR3, taken from reference TRBV2 and TRBJ2-6): EPEVTQTPSHQVTQMGQEVILRCVPISNHLYFYWYRQILGQKVEFLVSFYNNEISEKSEIFDDQFSVERPDGSNFTLKIRSTKLEDSAMYFCASSPGTWSRAGANVLTFGAGSRLTVL.

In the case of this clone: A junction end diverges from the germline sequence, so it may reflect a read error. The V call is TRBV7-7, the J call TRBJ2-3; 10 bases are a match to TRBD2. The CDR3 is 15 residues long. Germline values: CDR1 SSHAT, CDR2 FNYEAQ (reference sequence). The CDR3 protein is CASSLGLAGTDTQYF. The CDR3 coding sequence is TGTGCTAGCAGCCTCGGACTAGCGGGCACAGATACGCAGTATTTT.

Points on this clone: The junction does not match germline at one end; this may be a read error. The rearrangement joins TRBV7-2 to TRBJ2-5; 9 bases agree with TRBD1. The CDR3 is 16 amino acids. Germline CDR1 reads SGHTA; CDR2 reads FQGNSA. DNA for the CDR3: TGTGCCAGCAGCCTAGCCTCGGGACAGGGCCAAGAGACCCAGTACTTC. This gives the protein CASSLASGQGQETQYF. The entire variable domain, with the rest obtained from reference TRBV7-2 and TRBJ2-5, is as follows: GAGVSQSPSNKVTEKGKDVELRCDPISGHTALYWYRQSLGQGLEFLIYFQGNSAPDKSGLPSDRFSAERTGGSVSTLTIQRTQQEDSAVYLCASSLASGQGQETQYFGPGTRLLVL.

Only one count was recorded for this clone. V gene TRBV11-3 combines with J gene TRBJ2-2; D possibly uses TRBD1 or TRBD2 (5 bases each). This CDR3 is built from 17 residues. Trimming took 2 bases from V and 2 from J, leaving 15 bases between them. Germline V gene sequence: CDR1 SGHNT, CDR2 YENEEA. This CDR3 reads CASSLWGRGKNTGELFF. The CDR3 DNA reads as TGTGCCAGCAGCTTATGGGGGAGAGGGAAAAACACCGGGGAGCTGTTTTTT.

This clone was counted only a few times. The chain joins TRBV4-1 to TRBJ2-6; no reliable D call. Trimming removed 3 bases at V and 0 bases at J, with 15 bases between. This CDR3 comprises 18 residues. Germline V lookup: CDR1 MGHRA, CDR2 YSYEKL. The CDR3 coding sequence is TGCGCCAGCAGCCACGATCCCCGGACGTTCTCTGGGGCCAACGTCCTGACTTTC. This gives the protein CASSHDPRTFSGANVLTF.

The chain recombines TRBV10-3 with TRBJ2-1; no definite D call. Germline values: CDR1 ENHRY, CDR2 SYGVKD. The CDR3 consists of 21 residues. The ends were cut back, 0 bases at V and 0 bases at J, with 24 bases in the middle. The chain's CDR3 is CAISESTRIKAEKSSYNEQFF. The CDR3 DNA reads TGTGCCATCAGTGAGTCGACTCGTATTAAGGCGGAAAAAAGCTCCTACAATGAGCAGTTCTTC.